The clone carrying this TCR beta chain was found once. What it binds is not known. Using immunoSEQ multiplex PCR, the repertoire was profiled, and TCRdb retains in-frame clones only, with some absent. Of 100,000 to 150,000 clones listed, 90% are singletons. This record comes from a study of T cell responses to AZD1222 COVID-19 vaccine. Findings of the study overall: Baseline seropositivity occurred in only a handful of AZD1222 recipients.

The germline V gene encodes CDR1 LNHNV and CDR2 YYDKDF (reference sequence). CDR3 length: 15 residues. Trimming shortened V by 0 bases and J by 4 bases, and 12 bases separated the two germline ends. This specimen consisted of peripheral blood, obtained on day 0 of MenACWY control vaccination. V is TRBV15 and J is TRBJ1-1; D may be TRBD1 (6 bases). The TCR was taken from an adult in good health. The CDR3 loop is CATSREGGGGTEAFF. The CDR3 DNA reads as TGTGCCACCAGCAGAGAAGGGGGGGGCGGCACTGAAGCTTTCTTT.